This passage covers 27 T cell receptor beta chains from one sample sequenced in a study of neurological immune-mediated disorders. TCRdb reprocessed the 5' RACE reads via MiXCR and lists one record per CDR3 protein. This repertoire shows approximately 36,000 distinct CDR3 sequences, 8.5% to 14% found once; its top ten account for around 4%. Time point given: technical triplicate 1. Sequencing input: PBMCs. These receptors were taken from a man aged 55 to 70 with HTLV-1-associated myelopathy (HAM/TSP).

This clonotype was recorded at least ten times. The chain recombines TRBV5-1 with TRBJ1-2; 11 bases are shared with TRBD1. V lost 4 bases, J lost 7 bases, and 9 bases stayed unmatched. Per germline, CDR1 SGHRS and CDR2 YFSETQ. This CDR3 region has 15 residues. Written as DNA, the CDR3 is TGCGCCAGCAGCGAGCCCGGGACAGGGGGTGGTGGCTACACCTTC. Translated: CASSEPGTGGGGYTF. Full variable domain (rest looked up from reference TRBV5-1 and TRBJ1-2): KAGVTQTPRYLIKTRGQQVTLSCSPISGHRSVSWYQQTPGQGLQFLFEYFSETQRNKGNFPGRFSGRQFSNSRSEMNVSTLELGDSALYLCASSEPGTGGGGYTFGSGTRLTVV.

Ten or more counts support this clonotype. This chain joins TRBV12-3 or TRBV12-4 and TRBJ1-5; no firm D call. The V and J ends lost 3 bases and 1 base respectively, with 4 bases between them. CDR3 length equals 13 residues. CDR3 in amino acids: CASSFSSNQPQHF. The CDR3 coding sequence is TGTGCCAGCAGTTTTTCGAGCAATCAGCCCCAGCATTTT.

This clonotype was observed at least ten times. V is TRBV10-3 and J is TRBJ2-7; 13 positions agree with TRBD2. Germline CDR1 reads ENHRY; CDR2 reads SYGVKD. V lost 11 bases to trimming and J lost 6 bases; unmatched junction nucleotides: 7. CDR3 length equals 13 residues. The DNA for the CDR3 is TGTGCCGCACTAGCGGGAGGGGGAAGCGAGCAGTACTTC. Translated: CAALAGGGSEQYF.

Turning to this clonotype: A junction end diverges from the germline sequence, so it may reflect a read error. The CDR3: CSSSSRPTRTDTQYF. For the CDR3, the DNA is TGTTCCAGCAGTTCTAGGCCTACAAGAACAGATACGCAGTATTTT. The V call is TRBV27, the J call TRBJ2-3, with D unclear. CDR1 and CDR2 (germline): MNHEY, SMNVEV (reference sequence). The CDR3 has 15 amino acids.

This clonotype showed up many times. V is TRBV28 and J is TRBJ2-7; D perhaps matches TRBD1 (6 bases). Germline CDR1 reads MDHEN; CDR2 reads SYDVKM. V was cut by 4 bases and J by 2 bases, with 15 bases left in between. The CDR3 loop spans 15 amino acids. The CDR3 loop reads CASSSDRLGAYEQYF. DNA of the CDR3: TGTGCCAGCAGTTCTGACAGGTTAGGAGCCTACGAGCAGTACTTC.

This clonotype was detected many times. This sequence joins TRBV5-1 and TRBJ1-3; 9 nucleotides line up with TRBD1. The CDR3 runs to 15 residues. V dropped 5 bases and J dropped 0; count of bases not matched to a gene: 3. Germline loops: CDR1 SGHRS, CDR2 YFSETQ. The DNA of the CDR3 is TGCGCCAGCAGTCAGGGACAGGGCTCTGGAAACACCATATATTTT. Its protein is CASSQGQGSGNTIYF.

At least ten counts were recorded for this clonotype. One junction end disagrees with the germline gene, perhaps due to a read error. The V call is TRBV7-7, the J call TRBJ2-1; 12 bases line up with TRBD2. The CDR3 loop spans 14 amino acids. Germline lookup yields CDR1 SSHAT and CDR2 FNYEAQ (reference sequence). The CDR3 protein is CASSTSGRYNEQFF. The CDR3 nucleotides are TGTGCTAGCAGCACTAGCGGGAGGTACAATGAGCAGTTCTTC.

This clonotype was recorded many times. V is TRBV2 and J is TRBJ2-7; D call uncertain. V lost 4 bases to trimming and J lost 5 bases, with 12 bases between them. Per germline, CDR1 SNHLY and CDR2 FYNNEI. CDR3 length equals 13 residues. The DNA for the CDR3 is TGTGCCAGCAGTGTGAATCAACGGGACGAGCAGTACTTC. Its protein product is CASSVNQRDEQYF.

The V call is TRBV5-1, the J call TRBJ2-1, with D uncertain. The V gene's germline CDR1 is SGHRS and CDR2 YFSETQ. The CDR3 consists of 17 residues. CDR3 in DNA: TGCGCTAACAGCTTGGGAATTTCATCGAGCTCCTACAATGAGCAGTTCTTC. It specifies CANSLGISSSSYNEQFF. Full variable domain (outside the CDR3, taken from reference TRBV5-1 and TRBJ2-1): KAGVTQTPRYLIKTRGQQVTLSCSPISGHRSVSWYQQTPGQGLQFLFEYFSETQRNKGNFPGRFSGRQFSNSRSEMNVSTLELGDSALYLCANSLGISSSSYNEQFFGPGTRLTVL.

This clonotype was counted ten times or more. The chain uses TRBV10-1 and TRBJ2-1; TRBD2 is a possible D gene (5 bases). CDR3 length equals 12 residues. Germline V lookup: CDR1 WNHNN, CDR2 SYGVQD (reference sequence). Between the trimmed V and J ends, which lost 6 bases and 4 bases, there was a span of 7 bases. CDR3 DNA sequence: TGCGCCAGCAGCCGGGAATACAATGAGCAGTTCTTC. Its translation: CASSREYNEQFF.

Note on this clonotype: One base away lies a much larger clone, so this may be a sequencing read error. The CDR3 bases are TGTGCCAGCAGCTTAACGCACAGCTATTGCTACACCTTC. Residues: CASSLTHSYCYTF. The rearrangement joins TRBV5-6 to TRBJ1-2; D ambiguous. Germline lookup yields CDR1 SGHDT and CDR2 YYEEEE. The CDR3 is 13 residues long.

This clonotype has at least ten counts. The DNA of the CDR3 is TGTGCCAGCAGCTCTAGCGGGAGGAACACAGATACGCAGTATTTT. Translating gives CASSSSGRNTDTQYF. This chain connects TRBV7-3 to TRBJ2-3, with 11 nucleotides matching TRBD2. Germline loops: CDR1 SGHTA, CDR2 FQGTGA. Trimming removed 4 bases from V and 2 bases from J; junction bases left unmatched: 2. The length of the CDR3 is 15 residues.

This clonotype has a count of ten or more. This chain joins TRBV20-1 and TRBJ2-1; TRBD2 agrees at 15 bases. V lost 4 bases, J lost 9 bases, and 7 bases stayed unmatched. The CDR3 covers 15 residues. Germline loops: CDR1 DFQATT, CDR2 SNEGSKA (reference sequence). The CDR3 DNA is TGCAGTGCTAACAGTTGGGGACTAGCGGGAGGTGAGCAGTTCTTC. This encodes CSANSWGLAGGEQFF.

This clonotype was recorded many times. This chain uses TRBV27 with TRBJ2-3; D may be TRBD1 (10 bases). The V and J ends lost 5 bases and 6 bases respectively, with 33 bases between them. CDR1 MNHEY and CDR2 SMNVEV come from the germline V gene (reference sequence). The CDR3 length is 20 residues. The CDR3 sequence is CASSLRQGARISGRSDTQYF. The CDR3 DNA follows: TGTGCCAGCAGTCTCAGACAGGGGGCCCGCATAAGCGGGAGGAGTGATACGCAGTATTTT.

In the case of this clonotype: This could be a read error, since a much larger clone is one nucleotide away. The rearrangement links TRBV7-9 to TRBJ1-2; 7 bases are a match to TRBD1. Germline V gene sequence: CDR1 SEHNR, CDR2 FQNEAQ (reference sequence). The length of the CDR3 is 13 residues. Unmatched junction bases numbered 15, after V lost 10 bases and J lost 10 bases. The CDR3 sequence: CANRPDRSAYYTF. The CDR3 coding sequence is TGTGCCAACAGGCCGGACAGGAGCGCCTACTACACCTTC.

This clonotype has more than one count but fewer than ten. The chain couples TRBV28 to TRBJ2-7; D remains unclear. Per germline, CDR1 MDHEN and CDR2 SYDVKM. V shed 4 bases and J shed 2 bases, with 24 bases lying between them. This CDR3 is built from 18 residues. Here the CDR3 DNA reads TGTGCCAGCAGTTCCAGCCCAATACAGACTCGAACCACCTACGAGCAGTACTTC. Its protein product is CASSSSPIQTRTTYEQYF.

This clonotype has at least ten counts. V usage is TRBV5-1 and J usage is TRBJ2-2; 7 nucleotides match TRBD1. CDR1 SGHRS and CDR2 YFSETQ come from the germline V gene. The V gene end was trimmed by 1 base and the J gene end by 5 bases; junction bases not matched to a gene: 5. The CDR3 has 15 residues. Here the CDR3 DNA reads TGCGCCAGCAGCTTGAGACAGGGAAAAACCGGGGAGCTGTTTTTT. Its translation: CASSLRQGKTGELFF. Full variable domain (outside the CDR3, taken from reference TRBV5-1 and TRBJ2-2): KAGVTQTPRYLIKTRGQQVTLSCSPISGHRSVSWYQQTPGQGLQFLFEYFSETQRNKGNFPGRFSGRQFSNSRSEMNVSTLELGDSALYLCASSLRQGKTGELFFGEGSRLTVL.

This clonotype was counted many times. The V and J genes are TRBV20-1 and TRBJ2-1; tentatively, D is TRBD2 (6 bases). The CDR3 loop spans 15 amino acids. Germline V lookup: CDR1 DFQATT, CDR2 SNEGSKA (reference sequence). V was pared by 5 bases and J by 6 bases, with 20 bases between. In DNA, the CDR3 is TGCAGTGCTGGCGATCCGGGAGAGCGGTCCAATGAGCAGTTCTTC. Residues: CSAGDPGERSNEQFF.

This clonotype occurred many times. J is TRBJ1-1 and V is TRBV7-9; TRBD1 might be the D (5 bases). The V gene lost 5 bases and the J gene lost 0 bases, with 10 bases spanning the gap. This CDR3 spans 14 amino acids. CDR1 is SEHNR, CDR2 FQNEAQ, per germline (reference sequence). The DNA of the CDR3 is TGTGCCAGCAGCCCGGAGGGGATGAACACTGAAGCTTTCTTT. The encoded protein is CASSPEGMNTEAFF.

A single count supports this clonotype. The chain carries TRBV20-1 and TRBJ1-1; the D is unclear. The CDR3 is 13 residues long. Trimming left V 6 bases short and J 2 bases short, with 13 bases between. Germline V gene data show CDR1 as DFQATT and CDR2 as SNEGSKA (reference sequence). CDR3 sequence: CSAYFGPNTEAFF. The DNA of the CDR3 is TGCAGTGCCTATTTTGGCCCTAACACTGAAGCTTTCTTT.

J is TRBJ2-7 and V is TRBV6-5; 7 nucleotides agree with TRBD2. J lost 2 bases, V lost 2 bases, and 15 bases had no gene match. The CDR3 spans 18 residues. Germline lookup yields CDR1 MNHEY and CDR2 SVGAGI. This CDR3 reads CASSYRSARLATAYEQYF. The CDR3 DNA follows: TGTGCCAGCAGTTACCGTTCCGCGCGACTAGCTACCGCCTACGAGCAGTACTTC.

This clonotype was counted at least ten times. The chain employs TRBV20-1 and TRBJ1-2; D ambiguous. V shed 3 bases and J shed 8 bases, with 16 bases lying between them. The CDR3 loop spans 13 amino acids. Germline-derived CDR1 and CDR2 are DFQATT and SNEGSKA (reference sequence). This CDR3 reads CSASLAGLGGYTF. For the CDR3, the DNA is TGCAGTGCTAGTCTTGCCGGTCTGGGAGGCTACACCTTC.

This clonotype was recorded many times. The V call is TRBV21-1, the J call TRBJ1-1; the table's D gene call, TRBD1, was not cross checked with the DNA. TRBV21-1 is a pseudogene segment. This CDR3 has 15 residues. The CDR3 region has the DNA TGTGCCAGCAGCAAGGGACGGTTAGGGAACACTGAAGCTTTCTTT. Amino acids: CASSKGRLGNTEAFF.

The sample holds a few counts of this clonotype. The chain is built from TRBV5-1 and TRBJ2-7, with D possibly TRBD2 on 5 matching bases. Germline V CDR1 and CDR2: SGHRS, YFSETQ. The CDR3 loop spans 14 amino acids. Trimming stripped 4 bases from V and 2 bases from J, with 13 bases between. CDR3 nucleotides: TGCGCCAGCAGCCCTGGACTGGGAACCTACGAGCAGTACTTC. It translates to CASSPGLGTYEQYF. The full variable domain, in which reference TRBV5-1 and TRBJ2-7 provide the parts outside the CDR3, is KAGVTQTPRYLIKTRGQQVTLSCSPISGHRSVSWYQQTPGQGLQFLFEYFSETQRNKGNFPGRFSGRQFSNSRSEMNVSTLELGDSALYLCASSPGLGTYEQYFGPGTRLTVT.

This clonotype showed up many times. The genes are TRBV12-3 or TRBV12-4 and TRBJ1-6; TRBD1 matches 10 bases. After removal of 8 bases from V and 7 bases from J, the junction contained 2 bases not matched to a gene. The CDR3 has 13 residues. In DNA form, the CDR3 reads TGTGCCAGCTCGGGACAGGGGAATTCACCCCTCCACTTT. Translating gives CASSGQGNSPLHF.

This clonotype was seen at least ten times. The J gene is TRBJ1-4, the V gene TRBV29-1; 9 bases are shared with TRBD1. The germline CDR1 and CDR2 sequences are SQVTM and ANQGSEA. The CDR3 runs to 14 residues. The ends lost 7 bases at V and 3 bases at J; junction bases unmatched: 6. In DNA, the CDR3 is TGCAGCGGCCGAGGGACAGGGTCTAATGAAAAACTGTTTTTT. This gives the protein CSGRGTGSNEKLFF.

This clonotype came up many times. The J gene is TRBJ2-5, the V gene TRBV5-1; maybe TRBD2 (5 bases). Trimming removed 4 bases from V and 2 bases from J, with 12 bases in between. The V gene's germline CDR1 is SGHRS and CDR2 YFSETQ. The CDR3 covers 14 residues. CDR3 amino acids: CASSEAGTQETQYF. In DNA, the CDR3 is TGCGCCAGCAGCGAGGCGGGCACACAAGAGACCCAGTACTTC. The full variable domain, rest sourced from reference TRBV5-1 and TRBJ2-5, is KAGVTQTPRYLIKTRGQQVTLSCSPISGHRSVSWYQQTPGQGLQFLFEYFSETQRNKGNFPGRFSGRQFSNSRSEMNVSTLELGDSALYLCASSEAGTQETQYFGPGTRLLVL.